One and the same sample provided the 11 T cell receptor beta chains below, sequenced in a study of blood T cell repertoires in COVID-19. Some clones are missing from TCRdb's copy, which holds only in-frame ones; the method was immunoSEQ multiplex PCR. Found here are 300,000 to 400,000 clones, around 87% of them singletons; the top ten hold about 1%. The sequencing sample was made of PBMCs or T cells enriched from blood (not recorded which). All receptors come from a man between 18 and 29 years old who had recovered from COVID-19.

The chain recombines TRBV2 with TRBJ2-2; 10 bases match TRBD1. V lost 6 bases, J lost 6 bases, and 4 bases stayed unmatched. Germline loops: CDR1 SNHLY, CDR2 FYNNEI. This CDR3 contains 14 residues. The CDR3 sequence is CASSQGQGSGELFF. The CDR3 coding sequence is TGTGCCAGCAGCCAGGGACAGGGGTCCGGGGAGCTGTTTTTT. The full variable domain, completed using reference TRBV2 and TRBJ2-2, is EPEVTQTPSHQVTQMGQEVILRCVPISNHLYFYWYRQILGQKVEFLVSFYNNEISEKSEIFDDQFSVERPDGSNFTLKIRSTKLEDSAMYFCASSQGQGSGELFFGEGSRLTVL.

The rearrangement links TRBV27 to TRBJ1-1; 7 positions match TRBD1. Per the germline V gene, CDR1 is MNHEY and CDR2 is SMNVEV (reference sequence). The J segment lost 3 bases and the V segment lost 6 bases, leaving 4 bases of the junction unmatched. CDR3 size: 13 residues. CDR3 sequence reads: CASRYTGDTEAFF. CDR3 sequence (DNA): TGTGCCAGCAGATATACAGGGGACACTGAAGCTTTCTTT.

This clone was counted between two and nine times. The CDR3 region has the DNA TGCGCCAGCAGCTTTCCAGGGAACACTGAAGCTTTCTTT. It specifies CASSFPGNTEAFF. The V call is TRBV5-1, the J call TRBJ1-1; D gene ambiguous. V was shortened by 2 bases and J by 1 base, with 6 bases between the two germline ends. CDR3 length equals 13 residues. The V gene's germline CDR1 is SGHRS and CDR2 YFSETQ.

The chain employs TRBV10-1 and TRBJ1-6; D might be TRBD1 (6 bases). The CDR3 consists of 15 residues. Germline assignment: CDR1 WNHNN and CDR2 SYGVQD (reference sequence). The ends were cut back, 0 bases at V and 10 bases at J, with 13 bases in the middle. The CDR3 here is CASSESMGGRSPLHF. CDR3 bases: TGCGCCAGCAGTGAGTCGATGGGGGGGCGCTCACCCCTCCACTTT.

This rearrangement joins TRBV29-1 to TRBJ1-1; D is perhaps TRBD1 (6 bases). Trimming stripped 7 bases from V and 9 bases from J, with 15 bases between. The CDR3 is 11 residues long. From germline, CDR1 is SQVTM and CDR2 ANQGSEA. CDR3 sequence: CSASEGGQAFF. The CDR3, as DNA: TGCAGCGCCTCAGAGGGGGGGCAAGCTTTCTTT. The full variable domain, in which reference TRBV29-1 and TRBJ1-1 provide the parts outside the CDR3, is SAVISQKPSRDICQRGTSLTIQCQVDSQVTMMFWYRQQPGQSLTLIATANQGSEATYESGFVIDKFPISRPNLTFSTLTVSNMSPEDSSIYLCSASEGGQAFFGQGTRLTVV.

The gene calls are TRBV3-1 (or the pseudogene TRBV3-2) and TRBJ2-2; 8 nucleotides match TRBD1. This CDR3 has 15 amino acids. The V segment lost 1 base and the J segment 5 bases; nucleotides outside the gene matches: 3. CDR1 is LGHDT, CDR2 YNNKEL, per germline (reference sequence). The DNA for the CDR3 is TGTGCCAGCAGCCAAGGGACAGGGAGAACCGGGGAGCTGTTTTTT. Its protein is CASSQGTGRTGELFF.

The chain recombines TRBV5-1 with TRBJ2-1; weak D call: TRBD1 (6 bases). V gave up 2 bases and J gave up 7 bases, with 16 bases separating them. The CDR3 is 15 residues long. CDR1 SGHRS and CDR2 YFSETQ come from the germline V gene. Written as DNA, the CDR3 is TGCGCCAGCAGCTTATCATCAGGGGTGGGAAATGAGCAGTTCTTC. Protein product: CASSLSSGVGNEQFF.

Only a few counts were recorded for this clone. The genes are TRBV2 and TRBJ1-5; D is unresolved. The CDR3 is 13 residues long. Germline V gives CDR1 SNHLY, CDR2 FYNNEI. The germline V and J ends were trimmed by 1 base and 5 bases, with 6 bases remaining between them. CDR3 sequence (DNA): TGTGCCAGCAGTGAAGGAAGAGATCAGCCCCAGCATTTT. This translates into CASSEGRDQPQHF.

The rearrangement links TRBV12-3 or TRBV12-4 to TRBJ1-2, with TRBD1 matching over 7 bases. The CDR3 is made up of 13 amino acids. Trimming at V came to 4 bases and at J to 8 bases, leaving 7 bases not matched to a gene. The CDR3 coding sequence is TGTGCCAGCAGTTATGACAGGGCTCGAGGCTACACCTTC. Protein: CASSYDRARGYTF.

V gene TRBV6-6 combines with J gene TRBJ2-1; tentatively, D is TRBD2 (5 bases). CDR1 is MNHNY and CDR2 is SVGAGI in the germline V gene (reference sequence). CDR3 size: 15 residues. V gave up 5 bases and J gave up 0 bases, with 11 bases separating them. The CDR3 sequence is CASSPEGSSYNEQFF. As DNA, the CDR3 is TGTGCCAGCAGTCCAGAGGGAAGCTCCTACAATGAGCAGTTCTTC.

The CDR3 sequence: CASSQVPTGAYGYTF. The CDR3 DNA reads TGCGCCAGCAGCCAGGTACCGACAGGGGCATATGGCTACACCTTC. The chain couples TRBV4-1 to TRBJ1-2; 8 bases line up with TRBD1. The CDR3 has 15 residues. The V gene end was trimmed by 3 bases and the J gene end by 5 bases; junction bases not matched to a gene: 8. Germline-derived CDR1 and CDR2 are MGHRA and YSYEKL.